This T cell receptor beta chain was captured by sequencing in a study of cytomegalovirus exposure and HLA in healthy donors. The assay was immunoSEQ multiplex PCR, and TCRdb's table has in-frame clones only and misses some. In the table there are 70,000 or so clones, approximately 94% of which are singletons. Germline CDR1 and CDR2: LNHDA and SQIVND (reference sequence). The CDR3 is 15 amino acids. The V end lost 0 bases, the J end lost 0 bases, and 6 bases lay between the germline ends. V and J are TRBV19 and TRBJ1-5, with TRBD1 as a possible D gene (6 bases). Material for sequencing was PBMCs. The sequence derives from a woman in her late teens or twenties in good health and CMV-seronegative. The CDR3 DNA sequence: TGTGCCAGTAGTATAGAAGGGGGTAGCAATCAGCCCCAGCATTTT. It specifies CASSIEGGSNQPQHF.